The sample holds a few counts of the clone carrying this T cell receptor beta chain. Its antigen is unidentified. These data come from a study of T-cell reconstitution after alpha-beta-depleted transplantation in children. Unique molecular identifiers were used in preparing the TCRbeta library. TCRdb reanalysed the PCR reads using MiXCR and keeps one entry per CDR3 protein. Among about 310,000 distinct CDR3 sequences, approximately 23% were seen once, and the ten largest hold 11%. General study results and limits: At the one-year point after transplant, T-cell counts and TCRbeta diversity were found to come mostly from T cells that had been newly produced.

The specimen was PBMCs, mostly from graft donor cells, collected 180 days after TCRalphabeta/CD19-depleted stem cell transplant. This receptor was obtained from a male patient younger than 18 who had a stem cell transplant for acute lymphoblastic leukemia, so the T cells may come from the graft donor.

CDR3 bases: TGTGCCAGCAGCTTAGAGCCTCGCACAGATACGCAGTATTTT. It yields the protein CASSLEPRTDTQYF. The J gene is TRBJ2-3, the V gene TRBV3-1; D unresolved. Per the germline V gene, CDR1 is LGHDT and CDR2 is YNNKEL (reference sequence). Trimming stripped 5 bases from V and 1 base from J, with 10 bases between. This CDR3 is built from 14 residues.